A selection of T cell receptor beta chains follows, all from one sample in a study of cytomegalovirus exposure and HLA in healthy donors. TCRdb keeps only in-frame clones here, not all; method: immunoSEQ multiplex PCR. The sample contains 130,000 to 150,000 clones, 73% of which appear only once. Sequenced material: PBMCs. The origin of the receptors is a woman under 30 in good health and CMV-seronegative. CDR3s include the opening cysteine and the closing phenylalanine or tryptophan. The order of the fields is D gene, clone size, J gene, V gene, CDR3 protein, CDR3 DNA. A D gene is named only where the DNA matches it firmly. Size tells how often a clone was seen (once, few, many) or the class of an expanded clone, and some rows leave it out.

d_gene: TRBD2
abundance: .
j_gene: TRBJ2-3
v_gene: TRBV7-3
CDR3aa: CASSSGTSLDTQYF
CDR3nt: TGTGCCAGCAGCTCAGGGACTAGCTTGGATACGCAGTATTTT

d_gene: .
abundance: .
j_gene: TRBJ1-4
v_gene: TRBV5-4
CDR3aa: CASSLGVNSNEKLFF
CDR3nt: TGTGCCAGCAGCTTGGGAGTGAATTCAAATGAAAAACTGTTTTTT

d_gene: TRBD2
abundance: .
j_gene: TRBJ2-5
v_gene: TRBV5-4
CDR3aa: CASSLRTSGQETQYF
CDR3nt: TGTGCCAGCAGCCTACGGACTAGCGGGCAAGAGACCCAGTACTTC

d_gene: TRBD1
abundance: .
j_gene: TRBJ1-1
v_gene: TRBV7-9
CDR3aa: CASSFTGRGLSEAFF
CDR3nt: TGTGCCAGCAGCTTTACTGGCAGGGGGCTTTCTGAAGCTTTCTTT

d_gene: .
abundance: .
j_gene: TRBJ1-1
v_gene: TRBV5-4
CDR3aa: CASSFWSTFMNTEAFF
CDR3nt: TGTGCCAGCAGCTTTTGGTCCACATTCATGAACACTGAAGCTTTCTTT

d_gene: .
abundance: .
j_gene: TRBJ1-2
v_gene: TRBV9
CDR3aa: CASSAFPGDHGYTF
CDR3nt: TGTGCCAGCAGCGCCTTCCCGGGGGACCATGGCTACACCTTC

d_gene: TRBD1
abundance: .
j_gene: TRBJ1-1
v_gene: TRBV7-8
CDR3aa: CASSPRDRNTEAFF
CDR3nt: TGTGCCAGCAGCCCTCGGGACAGAAACACTGAAGCTTTCTTT

d_gene: .
abundance: .
j_gene: TRBJ2-5
v_gene: TRBV25-1
CDR3aa: CASRTGRGETQYF
CDR3nt: TGTGCCAGCAGGACAGGTCGCGGGGAGACCCAGTACTTC

d_gene: .
abundance: .
j_gene: TRBJ2-2
v_gene: TRBV7-7
CDR3aa: CASSPSVTGELFF
CDR3nt: TGTGCTAGCAGCCCGAGCGTTACCGGGGAGCTGTTTTTT

d_gene: .
abundance: .
j_gene: TRBJ1-1
v_gene: TRBV5-1
CDR3aa: CASSGQGFNTEAFF
CDR3nt: TGCGCCAGCAGCGGCCAGGGATTTAACACTGAAGCTTTCTTT

d_gene: TRBD2
abundance: .
j_gene: TRBJ2-2
v_gene: TRBV7-7
CDR3aa: CASSPNGLAGVYTGELFF
CDR3nt: TGTGCCAGCAGCCCAAACGGACTAGCGGGAGTTTATACCGGGGAGCTGTTTTTT

d_gene: TRBD1
abundance: .
j_gene: TRBJ1-6
v_gene: TRBV7-6
CDR3aa: CASSSTGQGKPLHF
CDR3nt: TGTGCCAGCAGCTCTACTGGACAGGGTAAACCCCTCCACTTT

d_gene: .
abundance: .
j_gene: TRBJ2-7
v_gene: TRBV7-3
CDR3aa: CASSFQDNYEQYF
CDR3nt: TGTGCCAGCAGCTTCCAGGACAACTACGAGCAGTACTTC

d_gene: .
abundance: .
j_gene: TRBJ2-1
v_gene: TRBV7-3
CDR3aa: CASSLSRTVNEQFF
CDR3nt: TGTGCCAGCAGCCTCTCACGGACAGTCAATGAGCAGTTCTTC

d_gene: TRBD2
abundance: .
j_gene: TRBJ2-1
v_gene: TRBV4-1
CDR3aa: CASSHQGLAGGPYSYNEQFF
CDR3nt: TGCGCCAGCAGCCACCAGGGACTAGCGGGGGGACCCTACTCCTACAATGAGCAGTTCTTC

d_gene: .
abundance: .
j_gene: TRBJ1-5
v_gene: TRBV5-1
CDR3aa: CASSPEGGSNQPQHF
CDR3nt: TGCGCCAGCAGCCCCGAAGGGGGAAGCAATCAGCCCCAGCATTTT

d_gene: .
abundance: .
j_gene: TRBJ2-2
v_gene: TRBV19
CDR3aa: CASTHRNTGELFF
CDR3nt: TGTGCCAGTACGCACAGGAACACCGGGGAGCTGTTTTTT

d_gene: .
abundance: .
j_gene: TRBJ1-2
v_gene: TRBV7-9
CDR3aa: CSSSHGVSSYTF
CDR3nt: TGTTCCAGCAGCCACGGGGTGAGTTCCTACACCTTC

d_gene: TRBD1
abundance: .
j_gene: TRBJ1-3
v_gene: TRBV7-2
CDR3aa: CASSPQTGLSGNTIYF
CDR3nt: TGTGCCAGCAGCCCCCAGACAGGGCTGTCTGGAAACACCATATATTTT

d_gene: .
abundance: .
j_gene: TRBJ2-3
v_gene: TRBV6-9
CDR3aa: CASSYSARDTQYF
CDR3nt: TGTGCCAGCAGTTATTCTGCTCGGGATACGCAGTATTTT

d_gene: TRBD1
abundance: .
j_gene: TRBJ2-2
v_gene: TRBV29-1
CDR3aa: CSVAGGFTGELFF
CDR3nt: TGCAGCGTAGCAGGGGGCTTTACCGGGGAGCTGTTTTTT

d_gene: .
abundance: .
j_gene: TRBJ1-2
v_gene: TRBV25-1
CDR3aa: CASSDPSGGRANYGYTF
CDR3nt: TGTGCCAGCAGTGATCCCTCCGGAGGGAGAGCTAACTATGGCTACACCTTC

d_gene: TRBD1
abundance: .
j_gene: TRBJ1-2
v_gene: TRBV25-1
CDR3aa: CASSTTGLANYGYTF
CDR3nt: TGTGCCAGCAGTACGACAGGGCTCGCTAACTATGGCTACACCTTC

d_gene: TRBD2
abundance: .
j_gene: TRBJ2-3
v_gene: TRBV6-4
CDR3aa: CASSKLAGGDSDTQYF
CDR3nt: TGTGCCAGCAGTAAACTAGCGGGGGGCGACTCAGATACGCAGTATTTT

d_gene: TRBD2
abundance: few
j_gene: TRBJ2-3
v_gene: TRBV7-2
CDR3aa: CASSYRTSGSSADTQYF
CDR3nt: TGTGCCAGCAGCTATCGGACTAGCGGGAGTTCCGCAGATACGCAGTATTTT

d_gene: TRBD2
abundance: .
j_gene: TRBJ2-2
v_gene: TRBV9
CDR3aa: CASSERSGTNTGELFF
CDR3nt: TGTGCCAGCAGCGAACGTAGCGGGACGAACACCGGGGAGCTGTTTTTT

d_gene: TRBD1
abundance: .
j_gene: TRBJ1-2
v_gene: TRBV6-1
CDR3aa: CAGRQGNLYGYTF
CDR3nt: TGTGCCGGAAGACAGGGGAACCTATATGGCTACACCTTC

d_gene: TRBD2
abundance: .
j_gene: TRBJ2-2
v_gene: TRBV7-2
CDR3aa: CASSFPSGYTGELFF
CDR3nt: TGTGCCAGCAGCTTCCCTAGCGGATACACCGGGGAGCTGTTTTTT

d_gene: .
abundance: .
j_gene: TRBJ2-2
v_gene: TRBV10-2
CDR3aa: CASTYTGELFF
CDR3nt: TGCGCCAGCACCTATACCGGGGAGCTGTTTTTT

d_gene: .
abundance: .
j_gene: TRBJ2-1
v_gene: TRBV4-2
CDR3aa: CASSAGQKNEQFF
CDR3nt: TGTGCCAGCAGCGCGGGACAGAAAAATGAGCAGTTCTTC

d_gene: .
abundance: .
j_gene: TRBJ1-1
v_gene: TRBV6-5
CDR3aa: CASNWGRNTEAFF
CDR3nt: TGTGCCAGCAACTGGGGGCGAAACACTGAAGCTTTCTTT

d_gene: .
abundance: .
j_gene: TRBJ2-1
v_gene: TRBV10-2
CDR3aa: CASSEREHNEQFF
CDR3nt: TGCGCCAGCAGTGAGAGGGAGCACAATGAGCAGTTCTTC

d_gene: .
abundance: .
j_gene: TRBJ2-7
v_gene: TRBV4-3
CDR3aa: CASSQSWGPSSYEQYF
CDR3nt: TGCGCCAGCAGCCAGTCGTGGGGGCCCAGCTCCTACGAGCAGTACTTC

d_gene: .
abundance: .
j_gene: TRBJ1-1
v_gene: TRBV5-6
CDR3aa: CASSSGQGLNTEAFF
CDR3nt: TGTGCCAGCAGCTCGGGTCAGGGCCTCAACACTGAAGCTTTCTTT

d_gene: .
abundance: .
j_gene: TRBJ2-4
v_gene: TRBV7-9
CDR3aa: CASSLDRIAKNIQYF
CDR3nt: TGTGCCAGCAGTCTAGACAGAATAGCCAAAAACATTCAGTACTTC

d_gene: .
abundance: .
j_gene: TRBJ1-1
v_gene: TRBV5-5
CDR3aa: CATRTGTNTEAFF
CDR3nt: TGTGCCACAAGAACAGGGACGAACACTGAAGCTTTCTTT

d_gene: TRBD2
abundance: .
j_gene: TRBJ2-1
v_gene: TRBV11-3
CDR3aa: CASSVSGTSRGAHNEQFF
CDR3nt: TGTGCCAGCAGCGTATCCGGGACTAGCAGGGGGGCACACAATGAGCAGTTCTTC

d_gene: .
abundance: .
j_gene: TRBJ1-3
v_gene: TRBV7-8
CDR3aa: CASSSIEGAGNTIYF
CDR3nt: TGTGCCAGCAGCTCTATAGAGGGAGCTGGAAACACCATATATTTT

d_gene: .
abundance: .
j_gene: TRBJ1-2
v_gene: TRBV4-1
CDR3aa: CASSNRDTDPIRYGYTF
CDR3nt: TGCGCCAGCAGCAACCGGGACACCGACCCGATCCGCTATGGCTACACCTTC

d_gene: .
abundance: .
j_gene: TRBJ2-1
v_gene: TRBV12-5
CDR3aa: CASGLVPLNGEQFF
CDR3nt: TGTGCTAGTGGTTTGGTACCACTTAATGGTGAGCAGTTCTTC

d_gene: TRBD1
abundance: .
j_gene: TRBJ1-2
v_gene: TRBV5-1
CDR3aa: CASSLGQGGSGYGYTF
CDR3nt: TGCGCCAGCAGCCTAGGACAGGGCGGGAGTGGCTATGGCTACACCTTC

d_gene: .
abundance: .
j_gene: TRBJ2-3
v_gene: TRBV6-6
CDR3aa: CASSYSEGTDAQYF
CDR3nt: TGTGCCAGCAGTTACTCGGAGGGCACAGATGCGCAGTATTTT

d_gene: .
abundance: .
j_gene: TRBJ2-7
v_gene: TRBV11-1
CDR3aa: CASSLSTGREQYF
CDR3nt: TGTGCCAGCAGCTTGTCCACAGGGCGCGAGCAGTACTTC

d_gene: .
abundance: .
j_gene: TRBJ1-2
v_gene: TRBV6-5
CDR3aa: CASSYSRGGNGYTF
CDR3nt: TGTGCCAGCAGTTACTCCAGAGGGGGTAATGGCTACACCTTC

d_gene: TRBD1
abundance: .
j_gene: TRBJ1-2
v_gene: TRBV27
CDR3aa: CASRRTGENYGYTF
CDR3nt: TGTGCCAGCAGACGGACAGGGGAAAACTATGGCTACACCTTC

d_gene: TRBD1
abundance: .
j_gene: TRBJ1-1
v_gene: TRBV25-1
CDR3aa: CASSGGGGLEAFF
CDR3nt: TGTGCCAGCAGTGGAGGGGGCGGTCTTGAAGCTTTCTTT

d_gene: TRBD2
abundance: .
j_gene: TRBJ2-2
v_gene: TRBV5-6
CDR3aa: CASSATFSGGNTGELFF
CDR3nt: TGTGCCAGCAGCGCGACATTTAGCGGGGGGAACACCGGGGAGCTGTTTTTT

d_gene: TRBD1
abundance: .
j_gene: TRBJ1-1
v_gene: TRBV6-1
CDR3aa: CASLQGRGTEAFF
CDR3nt: TGTGCCAGTCTACAGGGGCGGGGCACTGAAGCTTTCTTT

d_gene: .
abundance: .
j_gene: TRBJ1-2
v_gene: TRBV4-2
CDR3aa: CASSPGGTNGYTF
CDR3nt: TGTGCCAGCAGCCCCGGGGGAACCAATGGCTACACCTTC

d_gene: TRBD1
abundance: few
j_gene: TRBJ1-4
v_gene: TRBV6-6
CDR3aa: CASSYTDRSEKLFF
CDR3nt: TGTGCCAGCAGTTACACGGACAGGAGTGAAAAACTGTTTTTT